The 8 T cell receptor beta chains below come from one sample, sequenced in a study of cytomegalovirus exposure and HLA in healthy donors. The PCR ran on 60 Vbeta and 13 Jbeta primers. Clones were sequenced by immunoSEQ multiplex PCR, and TCRdb holds only the in-frame ones, with some missing. Seen here are more than 85,000 clones, over 9.5% observed once, and the top ten hold about a sixth. Material for sequencing was PBMCs. These receptors all come from a man aged 35 to 55 in good health and CMV-seropositive.

This clone was recorded a few times. The V and J genes are TRBV27 and TRBJ2-2; TRBD2 might be the D (5 bases). The CDR3 totals 15 residues. CDR1 is MNHEY and CDR2 is SMNVEV in the germline V gene (reference sequence). Trimming pared 3 bases from V and 4 bases from J, leaving 12 bases between. The CDR3 loop reads CASSLRGSATGELFF. The CDR3 region has the DNA TGTGCCAGCAGTTTGAGAGGGTCGGCCACCGGGGAGCTGTTTTTT.

The V gene is TRBV30, the J gene TRBJ1-1; D remains unclear. V shed 7 bases and J shed 0 bases, with 9 bases lying between them. Germline CDR1 reads GTSNPN; CDR2 reads SVGIG (reference sequence). This CDR3 is built from 12 residues. In DNA, the CDR3 is TGTGCCTCTTTACACCTGAACACTGAAGCTTTCTTT. Amino acid sequence: CASLHLNTEAFF.

J is TRBJ2-1 and V is TRBV9; TRBD1 might be the D (6 bases). Between the trimmed V and J ends, which lost 3 bases and 3 bases, there was a span of 28 bases. The CDR3 consists of 20 residues. Germline loops: CDR1 SGDLS, CDR2 YYNGEE. This CDR3 reads CASSGGPAQGGREVYNEQFF. Written as DNA, the CDR3 is TGTGCCAGCAGCGGAGGCCCGGCCCAAGGGGGACGGGAAGTCTACAATGAGCAGTTCTTC.

This clone was counted a few times. This sequence joins TRBV2 and TRBJ2-3, with 13 bases lining up with TRBD2. J was trimmed by 9 bases and V by 7 bases; bases with no gene match: 10. CDR3 size: 15 residues. Per the germline V gene, CDR1 is SNHLY and CDR2 is FYNNEI. The CDR3 nucleotides read TGTGCCAGCAAGGGGACTAGCGGGAAGAGTCGCACGCAGTATTTT. This codes for CASKGTSGKSRTQYF.

This chain uses TRBV7-2 with TRBJ2-1, with a weak D call TRBD1 (5 bases). CDR1 is SGHTA and CDR2 is FQGNSA in the germline V gene. The CDR3 extends over 15 amino acids. V was clipped by 2 bases and J by 0 bases, with 8 bases between them. The CDR3 region has the DNA TGTGCCAGCAGCTTACTCAGGGACTCCTACAATGAGCAGTTCTTC. It codes for CASSLLRDSYNEQFF.

The table lists this clone with a few counts. The CDR3 DNA reads as TGTGCCAGCAGCTTTAGACAGGGGGCGGTTTCAACTTTCTTT. Protein product: CASSFRQGAVSTFF. The chain employs TRBV7-2 and TRBJ1-1; 10 nucleotides align to TRBD1. The CDR3 is 14 amino acids. The V and J ends lost 3 bases and 12 bases, in that order; junction bases with no gene match: 10. Germline V gene data show CDR1 as SGHTA and CDR2 as FQGNSA.

This clone turned up a few times. The rearrangement uses TRBV4-1 and TRBJ1-4, with D tentatively TRBD1 (5 bases). V dropped 0 bases and J dropped 6 bases, with 14 bases sitting between them. There are 16 residues in the CDR3. Germline V gives CDR1 MGHRA, CDR2 YSYEKL. The CDR3: CASSQDGAGNYEKLFF. DNA for the CDR3: TGCGCCAGCAGCCAAGATGGCGCAGGGAATTATGAAAAACTGTTTTTT.

V is TRBV15 and J is TRBJ2-1; 16 positions match TRBD2. Per the germline V gene, CDR1 is LNHNV and CDR2 is YYDKDF (reference sequence). The CDR3 has 20 amino acids. V was pared by 0 bases and J by 8 bases, with 13 bases of the junction left unmatched. CDR3: CATSREIKGLAGGHRYEQFF. As DNA, the CDR3 is TGTGCCACCAGCAGAGAGATAAAGGGACTAGCGGGAGGGCATCGGTATGAGCAGTTCTTC.